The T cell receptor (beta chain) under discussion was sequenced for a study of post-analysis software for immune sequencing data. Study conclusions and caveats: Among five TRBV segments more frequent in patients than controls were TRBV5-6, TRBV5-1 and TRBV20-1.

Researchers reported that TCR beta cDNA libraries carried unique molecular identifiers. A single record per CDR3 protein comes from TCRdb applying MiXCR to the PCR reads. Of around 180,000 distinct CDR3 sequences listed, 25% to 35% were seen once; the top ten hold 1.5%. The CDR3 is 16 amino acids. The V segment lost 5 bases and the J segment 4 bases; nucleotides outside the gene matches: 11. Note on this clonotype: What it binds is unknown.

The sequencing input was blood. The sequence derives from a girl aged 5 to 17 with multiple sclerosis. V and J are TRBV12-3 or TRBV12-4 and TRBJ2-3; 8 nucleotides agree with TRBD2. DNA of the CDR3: TGTGCCAGCAGTACCTCAGCGGGAGACAGCGCAGATACGCAGTATTTT. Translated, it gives CASSTSAGDSADTQYF.